These 29 T cell receptor beta chains were all obtained from the same sample, sequenced in a study of cytomegalovirus exposure and HLA in healthy donors. A multiplex PCR was run with 60 Vbeta primers and 13 Jbeta primers. TCRdb's table, derived via immunoSEQ multiplex PCR, lists solely in-frame clones and lacks some. The table lists 160,000 or so clones, more than 75% of them singletons. Sequenced input: PBMCs. Receptors were obtained from a man younger than 35 in good health and CMV-seropositive.

This clone was seen only a few times. The chain combines TRBV6-6 with TRBJ1-4; TRBD1 matches at 8 bases. Germline V gene lookup returns CDR1 MNHNY and CDR2 SVGAGI (reference sequence). J gave up 6 bases and V 7 bases, and 4 bases lay outside the gene matches. This CDR3 comprises 13 residues. CDR3 loop: CASTRGRDEKLFF. The CDR3 DNA sequence: TGTGCCAGCACCAGGGGGCGGGATGAAAAACTGTTTTTT.

The gene calls are TRBV7-3 and TRBJ2-2; D perhaps matches TRBD1 (5 bases). Per the germline V gene, CDR1 is SGHTA and CDR2 is FQGTGA. This CDR3 has 13 amino acids. The V end was cut by 4 bases, the J end by 5 bases, with 8 bases between. The CDR3 here is CASSSRQTGELFF. CDR3 DNA sequence: TGTGCCAGCAGCTCAAGACAGACCGGGGAGCTGTTTTTT.

The CDR3 DNA follows: TGCGCCAGCAATCAGGGTCTAAGGCAGCCCCAGCATTTT. This encodes CASNQGLRQPQHF. The gene calls are TRBV10-2 and TRBJ1-5, with D possibly matching TRBD1 (5 bases). Trimming took 7 bases from V and 7 from J, leaving 14 bases between them. Germline V gene sequence: CDR1 WSHSY, CDR2 SAAADI. This CDR3 has 13 residues.

V gene TRBV27 combines with J gene TRBJ2-7; 8 nucleotides match TRBD1. The CDR3 has 12 amino acids. CDR1 and CDR2 (germline): MNHEY, SMNVEV (reference sequence). The V and J ends lost 5 bases and 6 bases, in that order; junction bases with no gene match: 3. The chain's CDR3 is CASSGQGAEQYF. In DNA form, the CDR3 reads TGTGCCAGCAGTGGACAGGGAGCCGAGCAGTACTTC.

The chain employs TRBV5-1 and TRBJ2-2; D unclear. V lost 0 bases and J 5 bases, leaving 8 bases between the germline ends. Germline values: CDR1 SGHRS, CDR2 YFSETQ. This CDR3 contains 14 residues. CDR3 sequence: CASSLAQPTGELFF. In DNA form, the CDR3 reads TGCGCCAGCAGCTTGGCACAGCCGACCGGGGAGCTGTTTTTT.

V and J are TRBV16 and TRBJ1-2, with D tentatively TRBD1 (6 bases). The CDR3 covers 13 residues. Germline values: CDR1 KGHSY, CDR2 FQNENV. V lost 0 bases and J lost 8, with 10 bases in between. The CDR3: CASSQSPGEGYTF. The CDR3 DNA is TGTGCCAGCAGCCAATCTCCAGGGGAAGGCTACACCTTC.

This clone was picked up one time. The V call is TRBV5-1, the J call TRBJ2-4; 13 bases are shared with TRBD2. The germline V gene encodes CDR1 SGHRS and CDR2 YFSETQ. V trimming: 4 bases; J trimming: 9 bases; junction bases outside the gene matches: 10. This CDR3 has 16 amino acids. DNA for the CDR3: TGCGCCAGCAGCGCCGCAGGGACTAGCGGGACAGGCATTCAGTACTTC. As protein: CASSAAGTSGTGIQYF.

This clone was observed a single time. The chain carries TRBV5-4 and TRBJ2-7; TRBD2 is a possible D gene (6 bases). Per the germline V gene, CDR1 is SGHNT and CDR2 is YYREEE (reference sequence). V was shortened by 2 bases and J by 0 bases, with 15 bases between the two germline ends. The CDR3 covers 16 residues. The CDR3 sequence: CASSFLRLGGSYEQYF. The CDR3 DNA sequence: TGTGCCAGCAGCTTTTTACGTTTGGGGGGCTCCTACGAGCAGTACTTC.

The V gene is TRBV30, the J gene TRBJ2-5; 8 positions agree with TRBD1. The length of the CDR3 is 13 residues. With V trimmed by 5 bases and J by 4 bases, 6 bases remained unmatched. The germline gives CDR1 GTSNPN, CDR2 SVGIG (reference sequence). The CDR3 reads CAWGEDRVETQYF. CDR3 DNA sequence: TGTGCCTGGGGGGAGGACAGGGTAGAGACCCAGTACTTC.

The chain recombines TRBV6-5 with TRBJ2-7; tentative D call: TRBD2 (6 bases). The ends were cut back, 5 bases at V and 6 bases at J, with 14 bases in the middle. The germline V gene encodes CDR1 MNHEY and CDR2 SVGAGI. This CDR3 region has 13 residues. Written as DNA, the CDR3 is TGTGCCAGCAGTGATACCGGGACTGGCGAGCAGTACTTC. Protein product: CASSDTGTGEQYF.

The chain links TRBV5-1 to TRBJ1-1; 7 nucleotides line up with TRBD1. The CDR3 runs to 14 residues. V lost 2 bases and J lost 5; bases outside the gene matches: 6. The germline V gene encodes CDR1 SGHRS and CDR2 YFSETQ. The CDR3 spells CASSFGTGVTEAFF. In DNA form, the CDR3 reads TGCGCCAGCAGCTTTGGCACAGGGGTAACTGAAGCTTTCTTT.

The V gene is TRBV19, the J gene TRBJ2-1; D possibly corresponds to TRBD1 (5 bases). Germline V gene data show CDR1 as LNHDA and CDR2 as SQIVND (reference sequence). With 7 bases removed from V and 2 bases from J, the gap between germline ends came to 15 bases. The length of the CDR3 is 15 residues. The CDR3 bases are TGTGCCAGTACAGAACCAAGGGGTGCCTACAATGAGCAGTTCTTC. It encodes CASTEPRGAYNEQFF.

The chain recombines TRBV2 with TRBJ2-1; 8 nucleotides align to TRBD1. J gave up 0 bases and V 7 bases, and 5 bases lay outside the gene matches. Germline V lookup: CDR1 SNHLY, CDR2 FYNNEI. The CDR3 contains 15 residues. CDR3 sequence reads: CASTKDRDSYNEQFF. In DNA, the CDR3 is TGTGCCAGCACCAAGGACAGGGACTCCTACAATGAGCAGTTCTTC.

This clone appeared a few times. This chain joins TRBV4-2 and TRBJ1-6; TRBD1 matches 8 bases. Trimming removed 8 bases from V and 9 bases from J; junction bases left unmatched: 15. In germline, CDR1 is LGHNA, CDR2 YNFKEQ. This CDR3 spans 16 amino acids. CDR3 bases: TGTGCCAGCGGGCCCGACCCCGGGACAGGAGCTTCACCCCTCCACTTT. Translating gives CASGPDPGTGASPLHF.

The gene calls are TRBV12-5 and TRBJ2-1; 8 nucleotides match TRBD1. Germline CDR1 is LGHNT and CDR2 is FRNRAP. The CDR3 runs 17 residues. Losses at the gene ends were 0 bases for V and 1 base for J; bases not matched to a gene: 5. The DNA of the CDR3 is TGTGCTAGTGGTTTGGTTCAGACAGGGGAATCCTACAATGAGCAGTTCTTC. As protein: CASGLVQTGESYNEQFF.

This rearrangement joins TRBV10-2 to TRBJ2-3; the D gene is possibly TRBD1 (6 bases). CDR1 is WSHSY and CDR2 is SAAADI in the germline V gene. Deletions cut 8 bases from V and 6 bases from J, with 9 bases between. This CDR3 comprises 11 residues. The CDR3 DNA reads as TGCGCCAGCGAAAGGGGGGATACGCAGTATTTT. This translates into CASERGDTQYF.

The V and J genes are TRBV5-1 and TRBJ1-3; 7 bases are shared with TRBD1. Germline CDR1 reads SGHRS; CDR2 reads YFSETQ. V shed 2 bases, J shed 0 bases, and the junction held 2 bases outside the gene matches. CDR3 size: 15 residues. Here the CDR3 DNA reads TGCGCCAGCAGCTTCGAGGGGGCCTCTGGAAACACCATATATTTT. It encodes CASSFEGASGNTIYF.

The chain couples TRBV19 to TRBJ2-5; D might be TRBD2 (6 bases). Germline V gene lookup returns CDR1 LNHDA and CDR2 SQIVND (reference sequence). V dropped 4 bases and J dropped 1 base, with 13 bases sitting between them. The CDR3 has 15 amino acids. CDR3 amino acids: CASSTTGGIQETQYF. CDR3 coding DNA: TGTGCCAGTAGTACAACCGGCGGGATCCAAGAGACCCAGTACTTC.

This chain links TRBV10-3 with TRBJ2-1, with 11 nucleotides matching TRBD2. The CDR3 loop spans 15 amino acids. CDR1 and CDR2 from the germline V gene are ENHRY and SYGVKD. V was pared by 6 bases and J by 6 bases, with 7 bases of the junction left unmatched. In DNA form, the CDR3 reads TGTGCCATCAGAACCGGGACTAGCGGATTCAATGAGCAGTTCTTC. Its translation: CAIRTGTSGFNEQFF.

This chain links TRBV15 with TRBJ1-1; the D is unclear. Germline CDR1 and CDR2: LNHNV and YYDKDF (reference sequence). The V gene lost 0 bases and the J gene lost 7 bases, with 12 bases spanning the gap. This CDR3 spans 14 amino acids. This CDR3 reads CATSRDRTGIEAFF. Written as DNA, the CDR3 is TGTGCCACCAGCAGAGACCGGACGGGAATTGAAGCTTTCTTT.

This clone was counted a single time. The chain recombines TRBV5-5 with TRBJ2-3, with TRBD1 matching 7 bases. Germline loops: CDR1 SGHKS, CDR2 YYEKEE (reference sequence). The junction had 8 bases not matched to a gene; V was cut back by 0 bases and J by 4 bases. The CDR3 consists of 16 residues. Here the CDR3 reads CASSLEGTEKADTQYF. CDR3 nucleotides: TGTGCCAGCAGCTTGGAAGGGACAGAAAAGGCAGATACGCAGTATTTT.

The chain recombines TRBV28 with TRBJ1-1, with D perhaps matching TRBD1 (5 bases). Germline V gene sequence: CDR1 MDHEN, CDR2 SYDVKM. The CDR3 has 15 residues. V was clipped by 7 bases and J by 6 bases, with 21 bases between them. DNA for the CDR3: TGTGCCAGCACCCTTCGGGGGGGTTATTTCGCTGAAGCTTTCTTT. This translates into CASTLRGGYFAEAFF.

The chain joins TRBV6-5 to TRBJ2-7; no definite D call. V was cut by 4 bases and J by 2 bases, with 15 bases left in between. The germline gives CDR1 MNHEY, CDR2 SVGAGI. This CDR3 is built from 15 residues. DNA for the CDR3: TGTGCCAGCAGTTCTTTTGGCGGATCAACCTACGAGCAGTACTTC. Translated: CASSSFGGSTYEQYF.

V and J are TRBV7-8 and TRBJ1-2; 8 nucleotides align to TRBD1. Trimming took 5 bases from V and 4 from J; bases not matched to a gene: 18. The V gene's germline CDR1 is SGHVS and CDR2 FQNEAQ. This CDR3 is built from 18 residues. For the CDR3, the DNA is TGTGCCAGCAGCCCAGAGGTTCAGGGGGCCTCATCCCCCTATGGCTACACCTTC. It yields the protein CASSPEVQGASSPYGYTF.

V is TRBV7-9 and J is TRBJ2-3; 10 bases fit TRBD2. The V and J ends lost 5 bases and 1 base, in that order; junction bases with no gene match: 6. There are 16 residues in the CDR3. CDR1 and CDR2 (germline): SEHNR, FQNEAQ (reference sequence). The CDR3 reads CASSPGTSDGTDTQYF. The CDR3 DNA reads as TGTGCCAGCAGCCCAGGGACTAGCGATGGCACAGATACGCAGTATTTT.

This chain joins TRBV20-1 and TRBJ2-1; possibly TRBD1 for D (5 bases). V gave up 4 bases and J gave up 4 bases, with 5 bases separating them. The CDR3 is made up of 11 amino acids. Germline V gene lookup returns CDR1 DFQATT and CDR2 SNEGSKA (reference sequence). CDR3 DNA sequence: TGCAGTGCTACAGGGTACAATGAGCAGTTCTTC. Protein product: CSATGYNEQFF.

V is TRBV15 and J is TRBJ1-3, with D unclear. Trimming removed 0 bases from V and 2 bases from J, with 8 bases in between. The CDR3 is made up of 15 amino acids. Germline loops: CDR1 LNHNV, CDR2 YYDKDF (reference sequence). The CDR3 DNA reads as TGTGCCACCAGCAGAGATCGGGGAGCTGGAAACACCATATATTTT. Translating it yields CATSRDRGAGNTIYF.

J is TRBJ2-5 and V is TRBV4-2; 7 nucleotides align to TRBD1. The V segment lost 2 bases and the J segment 4 bases; nucleotides outside the gene matches: 4. This CDR3 spans 14 amino acids. Germline CDR1 LGHNA, CDR2 YNFKEQ. This chain's CDR3 is CASSQWDRSETQYF. The CDR3 DNA follows: TGTGCCAGCAGCCAATGGGACAGATCAGAGACCCAGTACTTC.

This clone was seen a few times. The chain has TRBV6-1 and TRBJ2-3, with 11 bases that match TRBD2. This CDR3 region has 14 residues. Germline assignment: CDR1 MNHNS and CDR2 SASEGT. V lost 6 bases to trimming and J lost 5 bases; unmatched junction nucleotides: 4. CDR3 nucleotides: TGTGCCAGCAGCTTAGGACTAGCGGGAGATACGCAGTATTTT. It yields the protein CASSLGLAGDTQYF.